These T cell receptor beta chains were read from a single sample in a study of cytomegalovirus exposure and HLA in healthy donors. The repertoire was sequenced with immunoSEQ multiplex PCR; TCRdb's copy has only in-frame clones and lacks some. The sample has over 130,000 clones; around 70% are singletons. Sample: PBMCs. These receptors all stem from a woman in her twenties or thirties in good health and CMV-seronegative. Both conserved end residues are part of each CDR3. D genes are given only for firm matches. Not every row has a clone size; where given, it reads once, few, many or a size class.

cdr3_aa: CASSYDRGHEQHF; cdr3_nt: TGTGCCAGCAGTTACGACAGGGGCCACGAGCAGCACTTC; cdr3_length: 13; j_call: TRBJ2-7; v_call: TRBV6-5; d_call: TRBD1; clone_size: -
cdr3_aa: CASTGQVGGDGDTQYF; cdr3_nt: TGTGCCAGCACCGGACAGGTCGGGGGAGACGGAGATACGCAGTATTTT; cdr3_length: 16; j_call: TRBJ2-3; v_call: TRBV2; d_call: -; clone_size: -
cdr3_aa: CASSVAGIAEAFF; cdr3_nt: TGTGCCAGTAGTGTGGCAGGGATCGCTGAAGCTTTCTTT; cdr3_length: 13; j_call: TRBJ1-1; v_call: TRBV19; d_call: -; clone_size: few
cdr3_aa: CASSLGDGGVQETQYF; cdr3_nt: TGTGCCAGCAGCTTAGGGGACGGGGGGGTCCAAGAGACCCAGTACTTC; cdr3_length: 16; j_call: TRBJ2-5; v_call: TRBV7-9; d_call: TRBD2; clone_size: -
cdr3_aa: CAISETGQGLGGDTQYF; cdr3_nt: TGTGCCATCAGTGAGACCGGACAGGGCCTAGGCGGAGATACGCAGTATTTT; cdr3_length: 17; j_call: TRBJ2-3; v_call: TRBV10-3; d_call: TRBD1; clone_size: -
cdr3_aa: CASSEAGGLGELFF; cdr3_nt: TGTGCCAGCAGTGAAGCGGGAGGGCTCGGGGAGCTGTTTTTT; cdr3_length: 14; j_call: TRBJ2-2; v_call: TRBV6-1; d_call: TRBD2; clone_size: -
cdr3_aa: CASSSRPLDGNQPQHF; cdr3_nt: TGTGCCAGCAGTTCGCGCCCCCTCGACGGGAATCAGCCCCAGCATTTT; cdr3_length: 16; j_call: TRBJ1-5; v_call: TRBV6-5; d_call: -; clone_size: few
cdr3_aa: CASSLDRGNEQFF; cdr3_nt: TGTGCTAGCAGCTTAGACAGGGGCAATGAGCAGTTCTTC; cdr3_length: 13; j_call: TRBJ2-1; v_call: TRBV7-7; d_call: TRBD1; clone_size: -
cdr3_aa: CASSSGDAGLQETQYF; cdr3_nt: TGTGCCAGCAGCTCCGGAGATGCGGGCCTACAAGAGACCCAGTACTTC; cdr3_length: 16; j_call: TRBJ2-5; v_call: TRBV7-3; d_call: -; clone_size: -
cdr3_aa: CASSLDGTGGNEQFF; cdr3_nt: TGCGCCAGCAGCTTGGACGGGACAGGGGGCAATGAGCAGTTCTTC; cdr3_length: 15; j_call: TRBJ2-1; v_call: TRBV5-1; d_call: TRBD1; clone_size: -
cdr3_aa: CASSPTSGSYNEQFF; cdr3_nt: TGTGCCAGCAGCCCAACTAGCGGGAGCTACAATGAGCAGTTCTTC; cdr3_length: 15; j_call: TRBJ2-1; v_call: TRBV7-6; d_call: TRBD2; clone_size: -
cdr3_aa: CASSDSYGYTF; cdr3_nt: TGTGCCAGCAGCGACAGCTATGGCTACACCTTC; cdr3_length: 11; j_call: TRBJ1-2; v_call: TRBV9; d_call: -; clone_size: -
cdr3_aa: CASSALAGGTDTQYF; cdr3_nt: TGTGCCAGCAGTGCTCTAGCGGGAGGCACAGATACGCAGTATTTT; cdr3_length: 15; j_call: TRBJ2-3; v_call: TRBV2; d_call: TRBD2; clone_size: -
cdr3_aa: CVSSWQGSGEAFF; cdr3_nt: TGCGTCAGCAGCTGGCAGGGCTCTGGTGAAGCTTTCTTT; cdr3_length: 13; j_call: TRBJ1-1; v_call: TRBV5-1; d_call: -; clone_size: -
cdr3_aa: CASSLVRTNQETQYF; cdr3_nt: TGTGCCAGCAGCTTGGTCCGGACAAACCAAGAGACCCAGTACTTC; cdr3_length: 15; j_call: TRBJ2-5; v_call: TRBV5-6; d_call: -; clone_size: -
cdr3_aa: CASSSDRGQPQHF; cdr3_nt: TGTGCCAGCAGTTCCGACAGGGGGCAGCCCCAGCATTTT; cdr3_length: 13; j_call: TRBJ1-5; v_call: TRBV6-5; d_call: TRBD1; clone_size: -
cdr3_aa: CASSLSSGALSEKLFF; cdr3_nt: TGTGCCAGCAGCTTATCAAGTGGGGCCCTGAGTGAAAAACTGTTTTTT; cdr3_length: 16; j_call: TRBJ1-4; v_call: TRBV7-9; d_call: -; clone_size: -
cdr3_aa: CASSVEGETQYF; cdr3_nt: TGTGCCAGCAGTGTGGAGGGAGAGACCCAGTACTTC; cdr3_length: 12; j_call: TRBJ2-5; v_call: TRBV2; d_call: -; clone_size: few
cdr3_aa: CASSPTGGLGETQYF; cdr3_nt: TGTGCCAGCAGTCCGACAGGGGGCTTGGGGGAGACCCAGTACTTC; cdr3_length: 15; j_call: TRBJ2-5; v_call: TRBV6-5; d_call: TRBD1; clone_size: few
cdr3_aa: CSVGDMGEQFF; cdr3_nt: TGCAGCGTGGGAGATATGGGTGAGCAGTTCTTC; cdr3_length: 11; j_call: TRBJ2-1; v_call: TRBV29-1; d_call: -; clone_size: few
cdr3_aa: CASSLGGQVNTEAFF; cdr3_nt: TGTGCCAGCAGCTTGGGGGGCCAGGTGAACACTGAAGCTTTCTTT; cdr3_length: 15; j_call: TRBJ1-1; v_call: TRBV5-4; d_call: -; clone_size: -
cdr3_aa: CASSGDRVYGYTF; cdr3_nt: TGTGCCAGCAGTGGGGACAGGGTCTATGGCTACACCTTC; cdr3_length: 13; j_call: TRBJ1-2; v_call: TRBV28; d_call: TRBD1; clone_size: -
cdr3_aa: CSSSLMLTLSTDTQYF; cdr3_nt: TGTTCCAGCAGCTTAATGCTAACCCTTAGCACAGATACGCAGTATTTT; cdr3_length: 16; j_call: TRBJ2-3; v_call: TRBV7-9; d_call: -; clone_size: -
cdr3_aa: CAISETTGGVSYNSPLHF; cdr3_nt: TGTGCCATCAGTGAGACTACAGGGGGCGTCTCCTATAATTCACCCCTCCACTTT; cdr3_length: 18; j_call: TRBJ1-6; v_call: TRBV10-3; d_call: TRBD1; clone_size: few
cdr3_aa: CASSPDSSTRSGANVLTF; cdr3_nt: TGCGCCAGCAGCCCGGACAGTTCAACCCGCTCTGGGGCCAACGTCCTGACTTTC; cdr3_length: 18; j_call: TRBJ2-6; v_call: TRBV4-1; d_call: -; clone_size: few
cdr3_aa: CASRPGTGPTEEQFF; cdr3_nt: TGTGCCAGCAGACCCGGGACAGGGCCCACGGAAGAGCAGTTCTTC; cdr3_length: 15; j_call: TRBJ2-1; v_call: TRBV7-9; d_call: TRBD1; clone_size: -
cdr3_aa: CASSVRDYTDTQYF; cdr3_nt: TGTGCCAGCAGCGTCCGGGACTACACAGATACGCAGTATTTT; cdr3_length: 14; j_call: TRBJ2-3; v_call: TRBV5-4; d_call: TRBD2; clone_size: -
cdr3_aa: CAIAGTADNEQFF; cdr3_nt: TGTGCCATCGCCGGGACAGCGGACAATGAGCAGTTCTTC; cdr3_length: 13; j_call: TRBJ2-1; v_call: TRBV10-3; d_call: TRBD1; clone_size: -
cdr3_aa: CSSSLGGGMMNTEAFF; cdr3_nt: TGTTCCAGCAGCTTAGGGGGCGGGATGATGAACACTGAAGCTTTCTTT; cdr3_length: 16; j_call: TRBJ1-1; v_call: TRBV7-9; d_call: TRBD1; clone_size: few
cdr3_aa: CASSRLAVGETQYF; cdr3_nt: TGCGCCAGCAGCCGTTTAGCGGTGGGGGAGACCCAGTACTTC; cdr3_length: 14; j_call: TRBJ2-5; v_call: TRBV4-1; d_call: -; clone_size: -
cdr3_aa: CASSLTGNYNEQFF; cdr3_nt: TGTGCCAGCAGCTTGACAGGGAACTACAATGAGCAGTTCTTC; cdr3_length: 14; j_call: TRBJ2-1; v_call: TRBV5-6; d_call: -; clone_size: -
cdr3_aa: CASSEVMGGSGGYTF; cdr3_nt: TGTGCCAGCAGTGAAGTTATGGGGGGAAGCGGCGGCTACACCTTC; cdr3_length: 15; j_call: TRBJ1-2; v_call: TRBV6-1; d_call: -; clone_size: -
cdr3_aa: CASSLHITSRGNTIYF; cdr3_nt: TGTGCCAGCAGCTTACATATCACATCTCGTGGAAACACCATATATTTT; cdr3_length: 16; j_call: TRBJ1-3; v_call: TRBV7-8; d_call: -; clone_size: -